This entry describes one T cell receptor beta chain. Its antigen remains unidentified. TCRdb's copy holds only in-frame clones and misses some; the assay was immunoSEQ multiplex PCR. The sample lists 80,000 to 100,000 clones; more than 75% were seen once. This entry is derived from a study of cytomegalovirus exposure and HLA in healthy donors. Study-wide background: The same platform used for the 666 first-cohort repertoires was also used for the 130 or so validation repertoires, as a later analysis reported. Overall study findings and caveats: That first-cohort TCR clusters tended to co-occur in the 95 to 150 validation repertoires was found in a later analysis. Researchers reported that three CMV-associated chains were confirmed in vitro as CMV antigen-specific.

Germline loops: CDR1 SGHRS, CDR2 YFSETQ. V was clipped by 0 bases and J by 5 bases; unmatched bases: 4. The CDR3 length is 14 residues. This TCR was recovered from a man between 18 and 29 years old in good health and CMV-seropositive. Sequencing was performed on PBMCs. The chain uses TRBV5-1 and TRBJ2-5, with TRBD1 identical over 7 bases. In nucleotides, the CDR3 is TGCGCCAGCAGCTTGGCGGGACAGAGGGAGACCCAGTACTTC. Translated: CASSLAGQRETQYF.